This entry lists 23 T cell receptor beta chains sequenced from one sample in a study of T cell repertoires in cytomegalovirus infection. These receptors have no identified antigens. TCRdb reprocessed the reads via MiXCR and lists one record per CDR3 protein. The sample carries 110,000 or so distinct CDR3 sequences, over 25% recorded once. Sequencing was performed on CD8+ T cells from cultured PBMCs, taken from culture after CMV antigen stimulation. The receptors come from a human donor in good health (CMV status not recorded). Some clones in this sample may be carry-over from other donors' samples.

The chain couples TRBV19 to TRBJ1-2; D possibly corresponds to TRBD1 (6 bases). Trimming pared 8 bases from V and 13 bases from J, leaving 20 bases between. CDR1 is LNHDA, CDR2 SQIVND, per germline (reference sequence). The CDR3 runs 12 residues. The CDR3 sequence is CASQAGTLIPTF. The CDR3 nucleotides read TGTGCCAGTCAGGCCGGGACATTAATCCCCACCTTC.

The V call is TRBV5-6, the J call TRBJ2-7; 7 bases are shared with TRBD1. The CDR3 runs to 15 residues. CDR1 and CDR2 (germline): SGHDT, YYEEEE. Trimming at V came to 3 bases and at J to 4 bases, leaving 10 bases not matched to a gene. CDR3 DNA: TGTGCCAGCAGCTCCCCCGGACAGGTAGGGTACGAGCAGTACTTC. Translated, it gives CASSSPGQVGYEQYF.

The CDR3 loop is CAIRGDYTEAFF. Written as DNA, the CDR3 is TGCGCCATTAGGGGGGATTACACTGAAGCTTTCTTT. This chain uses TRBV10-2 with TRBJ1-1, with a weak D call TRBD1 (6 bases). Looked up from germline, CDR1 is WSHSY and CDR2 is SAAADI. V was trimmed by 10 bases and J by 3 bases, leaving 12 bases between them. The CDR3 has 12 residues.

This chain joins TRBV28 and TRBJ2-5; D might be TRBD1 (6 bases). Germline CDR1 is MDHEN and CDR2 is SYDVKM. The CDR3 is 13 residues long. V dropped 4 bases and J dropped 2 bases, with 8 bases sitting between them. This chain's CDR3 is CASSSGAQETQYF. CDR3 nucleotides: TGTGCCAGCAGTTCAGGGGCACAAGAGACCCAGTACTTC.

The table lists this clonotype with many counts. This chain links TRBV7-9 with TRBJ2-5, with D tentatively TRBD2 (5 bases). In germline, CDR1 is SEHNR, CDR2 FQNEAQ (reference sequence). V was pared by 3 bases and J by 6 bases, with 14 bases between. This CDR3 spans 14 amino acids. In nucleotides, the CDR3 is TGTGCCAGCAGCTTCGGGGAAGGGAGAAAGACCCAGTACTTC. It specifies CASSFGEGRKTQYF. The full variable domain, completed using reference TRBV7-9 and TRBJ2-5, is DTGVSQNPRHKITKRGQNVTFRCDPISEHNRLYWYRQTLGQGPEFLTYFQNEAQLEKSRLLSDRFSAERPKGSFSTLEIQRTEQGDSAMYLCASSFGEGRKTQYFGPGTRLLVL.

This clonotype was counted at least ten times. This chain uses TRBV6-2 or TRBV6-3 with TRBJ2-1, with D perhaps matching TRBD1 (6 bases). The CDR3 has 15 amino acids. The V end lost 6 bases, the J end lost 0 bases, and 12 bases lay between the germline ends. Per the germline V gene, CDR1 is MNHEY and CDR2 is SVGEGT. As DNA, the CDR3 is TGTGCCAGCAGCAGGGGAGCGGTCTCCTACAATGAGCAGTTCTTC. Amino acids: CASSRGAVSYNEQFF.

This clonotype was counted a few times. The chain carries TRBV4-3 and TRBJ1-1; 7 nucleotides match TRBD1. CDR3 length equals 15 residues. Germline assignment: CDR1 LGHNA and CDR2 YSLEER. J gave up 0 bases and V 2 bases, and 3 bases lay outside the gene matches. The CDR3 DNA follows: TGCGCCAGCAGCCAAACGACAGGGCTGAACACTGAAGCTTTCTTT. It yields the protein CASSQTTGLNTEAFF.

In this sample, this clonotype turned up many times. The CDR3 region is CASSQDNSVQYF. The CDR3 DNA is TGTGCCAGCAGCCAAGATAACAGCGTGCAGTACTTC. The genes are TRBV14 and TRBJ2-7; D is uncertain. This CDR3 has 12 residues. Trimming stripped 0 bases from V and 9 bases from J, with 9 bases between. Germline V gives CDR1 SGHDN, CDR2 FVKESK.

This chain uses TRBV6-5 with TRBJ1-1; tentative D call: TRBD1 (6 bases). The CDR3 loop spans 15 amino acids. The V end lost 0 bases, the J end lost 4 bases, and 12 bases lay between the germline ends. Germline assignment: CDR1 MNHEY and CDR2 SVGAGI. CDR3 sequence reads: CASSYSIQGGTEAFF. Here the CDR3 DNA reads TGTGCCAGCAGTTACTCGATACAGGGTGGCACTGAAGCTTTCTTT.

This clonotype was seen once. The chain recombines TRBV25-1 with TRBJ2-7; possibly TRBD1 for D (5 bases). Trimming pared 0 bases from V and 2 bases from J, leaving 14 bases between. This CDR3 has 16 amino acids. Germline CDR1 MGHDK, CDR2 SYGVNS. The chain's CDR3 is CASSEYFRDSTYEQYF. The CDR3, as DNA: TGTGCCAGCAGTGAATATTTTCGCGACAGTACCTACGAGCAGTACTTC.

This chain uses TRBV24-1 with TRBJ1-5; 7 nucleotides match TRBD1. This CDR3 contains 14 residues. Trimming cost V 1 base and J 5 bases; bases outside gene matches: 1. Per the germline V gene, CDR1 is KGHDR and CDR2 is SFDVKD. DNA of the CDR3: TGTGCCACCAGTGATTTCGACAGGGATCAGCCCCAGCATTTT. Its translation: CATSDFDRDQPQHF.

The chain employs TRBV7-6 and TRBJ1-1; the match to TRBD1 covers 7 bases. The V gene's germline CDR1 is SGHVS and CDR2 FNYEAQ. V trimming: 5 bases; J trimming: 0 bases; junction bases outside the gene matches: 6. CDR3 size: 15 residues. CDR3 nucleotide sequence: TGTGCCAGCAGCGGGAGGGACAGAGTGAACACTGAAGCTTTCTTT. This sequence encodes CASSGRDRVNTEAFF.

This chain connects TRBV4-1 to TRBJ2-7; weak D call: TRBD2 (5 bases). Trimming left V 1 base short and J 4 bases short, with 14 bases between. The CDR3 covers 15 residues. The germline gives CDR1 MGHRA, CDR2 YSYEKL. CDR3 bases: TGCGCCAGCAGCCAAGTTAACGGGGTTTCTTACGAGCAGTACTTC. Amino acids: CASSQVNGVSYEQYF.

This clonotype appeared a few times. This chain uses TRBV2 with TRBJ2-2, with 10 bases identical to TRBD1. This CDR3 is built from 17 residues. Germline assignment: CDR1 SNHLY and CDR2 FYNNEI. Trimming cost V 10 bases and J 4 bases; bases outside gene matches: 15. The CDR3 DNA reads TGTGCCACCGACCCGGTTGGACAGGGGGTGTCCACCGGGGAGCTGTTTTTT. Its protein product is CATDPVGQGVSTGELFF.

This clonotype was detected many times. CDR3 nucleotides: TGTGCCAGCAGTTTTTTGGGGCCACCACCCTACGAGCAGTACTTC. It encodes CASSFLGPPPYEQYF. The chain joins TRBV12-3 or TRBV12-4 to TRBJ2-7; perhaps TRBD1 as D (5 bases). The CDR3 is 15 amino acids. With 3 bases removed from V and 2 bases from J, the gap between germline ends came to 14 bases.

This chain connects TRBV4-3 to TRBJ2-7, with 9 positions matching TRBD1. CDR3 size: 15 residues. V lost 0 bases, J lost 2 bases, and 2 bases stayed unmatched. Germline CDR1 LGHNA, CDR2 YSLEER. The CDR3 reads CASSQDRTGAYEQYF. The CDR3 DNA reads as TGCGCCAGCAGCCAAGATCGGACAGGGGCCTACGAGCAGTACTTC.

This clonotype was seen only a few times. J is TRBJ1-1 and V is TRBV29-1; D is possibly TRBD1 (5 bases). The CDR3 runs 14 residues. Trimming left V 4 bases short and J 5 bases short, with 17 bases between. CDR1 and CDR2 from the germline V gene are SQVTM and ANQGSEA. CDR3 protein: CSVGGGGGGTEAFF. DNA of the CDR3: TGCAGCGTTGGGGGGGGTGGGGGAGGAACTGAAGCTTTCTTT.

The chain recombines TRBV20-1 with TRBJ1-5; D is undetermined. Germline loops: CDR1 DFQATT, CDR2 SNEGSKA (reference sequence). Trimming took off 0 bases at V and 0 bases at J, with 12 bases between the two ends. CDR3 length: 16 amino acids. In DNA form, the CDR3 reads TGCAGTGCTAGAGATGGGAGACACGTTAGCAATCAGCCCCAGCATTTT. Translated, it gives CSARDGRHVSNQPQHF.

This clonotype was found a few times. This CDR3 is CASGGDPYGYTF. The CDR3 DNA is TGTGCTAGTGGCGGGGACCCCTATGGCTACACCTTC. The chain combines TRBV12-5 with TRBJ1-2; D is possibly TRBD1 (5 bases). CDR3 size: 12 residues. The germline CDR1 and CDR2 sequences are LGHNT and FRNRAP. Trimming took off 6 bases at V and 4 bases at J, with 9 bases between the two ends.

This clonotype has more than one count but fewer than ten. V gene TRBV19 combines with J gene TRBJ2-1; no clear D. V was trimmed by 5 bases and J by 0 bases, leaving 14 bases between them. CDR1 and CDR2 from the germline V gene are LNHDA and SQIVND (reference sequence). The CDR3 runs to 16 residues. This CDR3 reads CASSLDGSSSYNEQFF. CDR3 in DNA: TGTGCCAGTAGTTTGGACGGCTCCAGCTCCTACAATGAGCAGTTCTTC.

This clonotype has more than one count but fewer than ten. An end of the junction does not agree with germline; a read error may underlie this. This rearrangement joins TRBV7-7 to TRBJ2-7; D possibly corresponds to TRBD2 (5 bases). This CDR3 is built from 14 residues. The V gene's germline CDR1 is SSHAT and CDR2 FNYEAQ (reference sequence). The CDR3 DNA is TGTGCTAGCAGCTTAGCGCTGACGGATGAGGAGCAGTACTTC. It codes for CASSLALTDEEQYF.

This clonotype showed up just a few times. The CDR3 DNA is TGTGCCAGCAGCTTCGGACAGGGGGCTGGATCACCCCTCCACTTT. Residues: CASSFGQGAGSPLHF. V is TRBV6-1 and J is TRBJ1-6; 11 nucleotides match TRBD1. The junction had 8 bases not matched to a gene; V was cut back by 6 bases and J by 10 bases. The CDR3 covers 15 residues. Germline CDR1 reads MNHNS; CDR2 reads SASEGT.

This clonotype has a handful of counts. This sequence joins TRBV7-2 and TRBJ1-2; the match to TRBD1 covers 7 bases. CDR3 length: 14 amino acids. The trim removed 2 bases at V and 4 bases at J, leaving 4 bases unmatched. Germline CDR1 SGHTA, CDR2 FQGNSA. CDR3 loop: CASSLFEGAYGYTF. The CDR3 nucleotides read TGTGCCAGCAGCTTATTTGAGGGGGCCTATGGCTACACCTTC.